This T cell receptor (beta chain) was captured by sequencing in a study of high-grade serous ovarian cancer treatment subgroups. Study background: Mean per sample: about 14,000 reads, about 6,900 unique TCR beta rearrangements. General study points: Different patients shared almost no repertoire; same-patient tumors shared about 0.095 to 0.85. TCR clonal relatedness correlated positively with neoantigen level. Only CDR3 was analyzed; CDR1 and CDR2 were not.

Sequencing used immunoSEQ multiplex PCR; TCRdb keeps in-frame clones, though not all of them. The sample carries about 3,200 clones, roughly 65% recorded once. The CDR3 has 14 amino acids. V lost 7 bases to trimming and J lost 3 bases, with 15 bases between them. Germline V gives CDR1 SGHRS, CDR2 YFSETQ. The tumor samples were collected prior to definitive surgery or chemotherapy. This clone was detected a few times. Its specificity is not known. The receptor was isolated from a human donor with high-grade serous ovarian cancer. V is TRBV5-1 and J is TRBJ2-3; D might be TRBD2 (5 bases). The sample was tumor tissue. As DNA, the CDR3 is TGCGCCAGCGGACCGGGAAAAGAAACAGATACGCAGTATTTT. It specifies CASGPGKETDTQYF.